Below are 27 T cell receptor beta chains sequenced from a single sample in a study of blood T cell repertoires in COVID-19. Measured with immunoSEQ multiplex PCR; TCRdb has only the in-frame clones, and not every one. The table shows 250,000 to 300,000 clones, with 89% occurring only once. The source material was peripheral blood. The receptors come from a man aged 50-59 years with acute or convalescent COVID-19.

The count of this clone is one. The chain joins TRBV18 to TRBJ1-1; possibly TRBD1 for D (6 bases). This CDR3 is 15 amino acids long. V dropped 6 bases and J dropped 5 bases, with 19 bases sitting between them. CDR1 is KGHSH and CDR2 is LQKENI in the germline V gene. The DNA for the CDR3 is TGTGCCAGCTCCCTCCCGGGGGGGCATGGGACTGAAGCTTTCTTT. The encoded protein is CASSLPGGHGTEAFF.

The genes are TRBV4-1 and TRBJ1-5, with D possibly being TRBD1 (5 bases). This CDR3 contains 16 residues. The V end was cut by 1 base, the J end by 1 base, with 11 bases between. Looked up from germline, CDR1 is MGHRA and CDR2 is YSYEKL. The CDR3 protein is CASSQGPGGSNQPQHF. The CDR3 nucleotides read TGCGCCAGCAGCCAAGGGCCGGGGGGAAGCAATCAGCCCCAGCATTTT.

The V and J genes are TRBV19 and TRBJ1-1, with D possibly being TRBD1 (6 bases). V was cut by 10 bases and J by 4 bases, with 16 bases left in between. The CDR3 covers 13 residues. Germline V gives CDR1 LNHDA, CDR2 SQIVND (reference sequence). The CDR3 nucleotides read TGTGCCACAACAGGGAATAGGGGCACTGAAGCTTTCTTT. It is translated as CATTGNRGTEAFF.

The CDR3 reads CASSPLGNTEAFF. The CDR3 nucleotides are TGTGCCAGCAGTCCCCTCGGGAACACTGAAGCTTTCTTT. The chain uses TRBV6-5 and TRBJ1-1; D uncertain. Trimming removed 5 bases at V and 1 base at J, with 8 bases between. CDR3 size: 13 residues. CDR1 MNHEY and CDR2 SVGAGI come from the germline V gene.

The chain employs TRBV4-1 and TRBJ1-4, with D maybe TRBD1 (5 bases). Trimming took 2 bases from V and 0 from J, leaving 10 bases between them. CDR3 length: 16 residues. Germline values: CDR1 MGHRA, CDR2 YSYEKL. CDR3 in DNA: TGCGCCAGCAGCCAAAGGGGCTCTGCAACTAATGAAAAACTGTTTTTT. The encoded protein is CASSQRGSATNEKLFF.

The genes are TRBV30 and TRBJ2-7; possible D gene TRBD2, 5 bases. CDR1 and CDR2 (germline): GTSNPN, SVGIG (reference sequence). The CDR3 spans 13 residues. V lost 0 bases, J lost 4 bases, and 10 bases lay in between. The chain's CDR3 is CAWSVRGFYEQYF. The CDR3 DNA is TGTGCCTGGAGTGTACGGGGATTTTACGAGCAGTACTTC.

V gene TRBV3-1 (or the pseudogene TRBV3-2) combines with J gene TRBJ1-5, with unresolved D. Between the trimmed V and J ends, which lost 0 bases and 11 bases, there was a span of 17 bases. The germline V gene has CDR1 LGHDT and CDR2 YNNKEL (reference sequence). The length of the CDR3 is 15 residues. CDR3 protein: CASSQDLVDLKAQHF. CDR3 nucleotide sequence: TGTGCCAGCAGCCAAGATTTAGTTGACTTGAAGGCCCAGCATTTT.

The chain recombines TRBV2 with TRBJ2-2; 7 bases map to TRBD1. J was trimmed by 1 base and V by 8 bases; bases with no gene match: 7. The CDR3 extends over 15 amino acids. Germline V CDR1 and CDR2: SNHLY, FYNNEI. CDR3 region: CASSINRGNTGELFF. The DNA for the CDR3 is TGTGCCAGCTCCATAAACAGGGGGAACACCGGGGAGCTGTTTTTT.

This clone showed up just once. DNA of the CDR3: TGCGCCAGCAGCCCGGACAGGGGATACACTGAAGCTTTCTTT. Protein product: CASSPDRGYTEAFF. V usage is TRBV5-1 and J usage is TRBJ1-1; 9 nucleotides align to TRBD1. The V gene end was trimmed by 4 bases and the J gene end by 3 bases; junction bases not matched to a gene: 4. CDR1 is SGHRS and CDR2 is YFSETQ in the germline V gene. The CDR3 loop spans 14 amino acids.

This clone is a singleton in its sample. The chain joins TRBV6-4 to TRBJ2-7; 7 positions agree with TRBD2. Germline CDR1 reads MRHNA; CDR2 reads SNTAGT. The CDR3 is 13 amino acids. Trimming removed 5 bases from V and 6 bases from J; junction bases left unmatched: 7. CDR3 protein: CASSRGRGSEQYF. The CDR3 nucleotides are TGTGCCAGCAGTCGCGGGCGGGGGTCCGAGCAGTACTTC.

J is TRBJ1-2 and V is TRBV5-6; D is unresolved. Germline CDR1 and CDR2: SGHDT and YYEEEE. Trimming stripped 2 bases from V and 1 base from J, with 9 bases between. The CDR3 spans 14 residues. The CDR3, as DNA: TGTGCCAGCAGCTTATTTGAGCTTAACTATGGCTACACCTTC. Protein sequence: CASSLFELNYGYTF.

The chain is built from TRBV12-3 or TRBV12-4 and TRBJ2-5, with TRBD1 as a possible D gene (6 bases). This CDR3 is 13 amino acids long. Trimming cost V 5 bases and J 5 bases, with 12 bases left between them. The CDR3 sequence is CASSPTGWETQYF. The CDR3 DNA is TGTGCCAGCAGTCCCACAGGGTGGGAGACCCAGTACTTC.

This chain uses TRBV6-5 with TRBJ1-4; D gene ambiguous. CDR1 MNHEY and CDR2 SVGAGI come from the germline V gene. The CDR3 extends over 13 amino acids. Trimming removed 9 bases at V and 7 bases at J, with 15 bases between. The CDR3 DNA follows: TGTGCCAGTCAACGGGGAAATTCTGAAAAACTGTTTTTT. Translating it yields CASQRGNSEKLFF.

DNA for the CDR3: TGTGCCAGTAGTGAGAAAAACACTGAAGCTTTCTTT. This codes for CASSEKNTEAFF. The chain carries TRBV19 and TRBJ1-1; D is unresolved. The germline V gene encodes CDR1 LNHDA and CDR2 SQIVND (reference sequence). Deletions cut 5 bases from V and 2 bases from J, with 6 bases between. This CDR3 has 12 residues.

The chain has TRBV6-6 and TRBJ2-1, with TRBD2 identical over 10 bases. The ends lost 2 bases at V and 9 bases at J; junction bases unmatched: 1. The germline V gene encodes CDR1 MNHNY and CDR2 SVGAGI (reference sequence). The CDR3 is 13 amino acids. This CDR3 is CASSYRLAGEQFF. The CDR3, as DNA: TGTGCCAGCAGTTACCGACTAGCGGGTGAGCAGTTCTTC.

The chain links TRBV7-8 to TRBJ1-2; a weak D match, TRBD1 (5 bases). The CDR3 has 13 residues. Trimming left V 0 bases short and J 8 bases short, with 10 bases between. Looked up from germline, CDR1 is SGHVS and CDR2 is FQNEAQ. CDR3 in DNA: TGTGCCAGCAGCTTAGCCGGTTGGGGCGGCTACACCTTC. Amino acids: CASSLAGWGGYTF.

V gene TRBV6-5 combines with J gene TRBJ1-2; D is uncertain. The V end lost 2 bases, the J end lost 6 bases, and 19 bases lay between the germline ends. Germline V lookup: CDR1 MNHEY, CDR2 SVGAGI. The CDR3 is 16 residues long. In nucleotides, the CDR3 is TGTGCCAGCAGTTACGGCCGGAAGCACCTGGAGGATGGCTACACCTTC. Its protein is CASSYGRKHLEDGYTF.

This chain uses TRBV7-2 with TRBJ2-5; D unclear. The V gene's germline CDR1 is SGHTA and CDR2 FQGNSA. Trimming shortened V by 1 base and J by 7 bases, and 13 bases separated the two germline ends. CDR3 length equals 14 residues. The DNA of the CDR3 is TGTGCCAGCAGCTTAGAGGCGCAATCGGGGACCCAGTACTTC. Translated: CASSLEAQSGTQYF.

This chain uses TRBV11-2 with TRBJ2-5; D unresolved. This CDR3 contains 14 residues. V lost 5 bases and J 1 base, leaving 11 bases between the germline ends. Germline V CDR1 and CDR2: SGHAT, FQNNGV. The CDR3 nucleotides are TGTGCCAGCAGCCCCGAATACGGCCAAGAGACCCAGTACTTC. This sequence encodes CASSPEYGQETQYF.

The genes are TRBV6-6 and TRBJ1-2; 9 nucleotides match TRBD1. In germline, CDR1 is MNHNY, CDR2 SVGAGI (reference sequence). CDR3 length: 17 residues. J lost 7 bases, V lost 5 bases, and 17 bases had no gene match. DNA of the CDR3: TGTGCCAGCAGTCCCACCCTTACAGGGGGCGTTGGTGGTGGCTACACCTTC. Translation gives CASSPTLTGGVGGGYTF.

The chain employs TRBV30 and TRBJ1-2; 7 nucleotides agree with TRBD1. J was trimmed by 3 bases and V by 4 bases; bases with no gene match: 5. Germline CDR1 is GTSNPN and CDR2 is SVGIG (reference sequence). The CDR3 totals 13 residues. CDR3 loop: CAWTDRRDYGYTF. Here the CDR3 DNA reads TGTGCCTGGACGGACAGGCGTGACTATGGCTACACCTTC.

The J gene is TRBJ1-1, the V gene TRBV5-1; 7 bases match TRBD1. Germline lookup yields CDR1 SGHRS and CDR2 YFSETQ. The junction had 9 bases not matched to a gene; V was cut back by 4 bases and J by 6 bases. The CDR3 consists of 14 residues. The CDR3 is CASSPADRPAEAFF. The CDR3 DNA is TGCGCCAGCAGCCCGGCGGACAGGCCGGCTGAAGCTTTCTTT.

The chain carries TRBV6-5 and TRBJ1-1; TRBD1 agrees at 10 bases. Germline trimming cut 7 bases from V and 3 bases from J; bases unmatched to any gene: 8. Germline V CDR1 and CDR2: MNHEY, SVGAGI. This CDR3 comprises 15 residues. The CDR3 DNA is TGTGCCAGCACCTTGACAGGGGGCGCGGACACTGAAGCTTTCTTT. Protein product: CASTLTGGADTEAFF.

The genes are TRBV30 and TRBJ1-1; the match to TRBD1 covers 8 bases. J was trimmed by 5 bases and V by 1 base; bases with no gene match: 6. Per germline, CDR1 GTSNPN and CDR2 SVGIG (reference sequence). This CDR3 has 14 amino acids. CDR3 loop: CAWSDTGGWTEAFF. The CDR3 DNA follows: TGTGCCTGGAGTGACACAGGGGGTTGGACTGAAGCTTTCTTT.

The CDR3 spells CATFPRDRATEAFF. The DNA of the CDR3 is TGTGCCACCTTCCCCCGCGACAGGGCCACTGAAGCTTTCTTT. The chain uses TRBV19 and TRBJ1-1, with 7 bases that match TRBD1. CDR1 LNHDA and CDR2 SQIVND come from the germline V gene (reference sequence). Trimming at V came to 10 bases and at J to 4 bases, leaving 12 bases not matched to a gene. This CDR3 has 14 amino acids.

This clone appeared a single time. The rearrangement joins TRBV10-3 to TRBJ2-1; 12 bases align to TRBD2. The ends lost 1 base at V and 7 bases at J; junction bases unmatched: 2. CDR1 and CDR2 from the germline V gene are ENHRY and SYGVKD. The CDR3 consists of 15 residues. The DNA for the CDR3 is TGTGCCATCAGTGAGTACGGACTAGCGGGGAATGAGCAGTTCTTC. This sequence encodes CAISEYGLAGNEQFF.

The V call is TRBV12-5, the J call TRBJ2-7, with 7 bases fitting TRBD1. After removal of 6 bases from V and 2 bases from J, the junction contained 4 bases not matched to a gene. Looked up from germline, CDR1 is LGHNT and CDR2 is FRNRAP. The CDR3 contains 13 residues. The CDR3 DNA is TGTGCTAGTGGAAGGACAGGCCCCTACGAGCAGTACTTC. This encodes CASGRTGPYEQYF.